What follows are 21 T cell receptor beta chains derived from one specimen sequenced in a study of blood T cell repertoires in COVID-19. Data came from immunoSEQ multiplex PCR; TCRdb stores just in-frame clones and leaves some out. The sample holds about 170,000 clones, approximately 83% seen once. Sequencing was done on a sample of peripheral blood. The source of these receptors is a man between 65 and 85 years old with active or convalescent COVID-19.

J is TRBJ2-7 and V is TRBV3-1 (or the pseudogene TRBV3-2); D uncertain. The V end was cut by 0 bases, the J end by 2 bases, with 8 bases between. In germline, CDR1 is LGHDT, CDR2 YNNKEL (reference sequence). The length of the CDR3 is 14 residues. The CDR3 DNA is TGTGCCAGCAGCCAAGACCGACGGGCCTACGAGCAGTACTTC. This gives the protein CASSQDRRAYEQYF.

The chain uses TRBV25-1 and TRBJ2-7, with 9 bases identical to TRBD1. V was clipped by 3 bases and J by 1 base; unmatched bases: 10. The CDR3 runs to 17 residues. Germline CDR1 is MGHDK and CDR2 is SYGVNS. The CDR3 DNA follows: TGTGCCAGCAGTGATCCAGCAGGGACAGGGCTTTCCTACGAGCAGTACTTC. Protein: CASSDPAGTGLSYEQYF.

This rearrangement joins TRBV2 to TRBJ2-7; 10 positions agree with TRBD1. The CDR3 sequence is 15 residues long. V shed 2 bases, J shed 2 bases, and the junction held 3 bases outside the gene matches. Germline CDR1 SNHLY, CDR2 FYNNEI. CDR3 loop: CASSELGTGAYEQYF. DNA for the CDR3: TGTGCCAGCAGTGAACTCGGGACAGGGGCCTACGAGCAGTACTTC.

The rearrangement uses TRBV5-1 and TRBJ2-2, with a possible D match to TRBD1 (6 bases). Trimming took 4 bases from V and 6 from J, leaving 22 bases between them. Germline CDR1 and CDR2: SGHRS and YFSETQ. CDR3 length: 17 amino acids. In nucleotides, the CDR3 is TGCGCCAGCAGCCCGACCAGGGGTGGCCCGCTGTCCGGGGAGCTGTTTTTT. Protein product: CASSPTRGGPLSGELFF. Full variable domain (outside the CDR3, taken from reference TRBV5-1 and TRBJ2-2): KAGVTQTPRYLIKTRGQQVTLSCSPISGHRSVSWYQQTPGQGLQFLFEYFSETQRNKGNFPGRFSGRQFSNSRSEMNVSTLELGDSALYLCASSPTRGGPLSGELFFGEGSRLTVL.

This CDR3 reads CASSGFRQNTEAFF. CDR3 nucleotides: TGTGCCAGCTCAGGCTTCAGACAGAACACTGAAGCTTTCTTT. This chain connects TRBV18 to TRBJ1-1; D is ambiguous. There are 14 residues in the CDR3. Trimming took off 5 bases at V and 1 base at J, with 11 bases between the two ends. Germline CDR1 KGHSH, CDR2 LQKENI. The entire variable domain, with the rest obtained from reference TRBV18 and TRBJ1-1, is as follows: NAGVMQNPRHLVRRRGQEARLRCSPMKGHSHVYWYRQLPEEGLKFMVYLQKENIIDESGMPKERFSAEFPKEGPSILRIQQVVRGDSAAYFCASSGFRQNTEAFFGQGTRLTVV.

This clone has just one count. The genes are TRBV2 and TRBJ1-2, with a tentative D call TRBD1 (5 bases). The CDR3 is 15 amino acids. Germline values: CDR1 SNHLY, CDR2 FYNNEI. The ends were cut back, 2 bases at V and 0 bases at J, with 10 bases in the middle. In DNA form, the CDR3 reads TGTGCCAGCAGTGAACAGGGCGGCTCTAACTATGGCTACACCTTC. Translation gives CASSEQGGSNYGYTF.

The V and J genes are TRBV6-5 and TRBJ2-1; 11 bases agree with TRBD2. The CDR3 sequence is 13 residues long. Germline trimming cut 6 bases from V and 7 bases from J; bases unmatched to any gene: 2. Per germline, CDR1 MNHEY and CDR2 SVGAGI. CDR3 sequence: CASRPSGRNEQFF. The CDR3 bases are TGTGCCAGCAGGCCTAGCGGGAGGAATGAGCAGTTCTTC.

This clone was recorded a few times. The rearrangement joins TRBV6-6 to TRBJ1-1; maybe TRBD1 (6 bases). Looked up from germline, CDR1 is MNHNY and CDR2 is SVGAGI (reference sequence). The CDR3 contains 15 residues. V was trimmed by 4 bases and J by 5 bases, leaving 17 bases between them. The CDR3 DNA follows: TGTGCCAGCAGTTTAGGCCCCGGGGGGCGGACTGAAGCTTTCTTT. This codes for CASSLGPGGRTEAFF.

In its sample, this clone was seen once. The V and J genes are TRBV5-1 and TRBJ1-3; no firm D call. CDR3 length: 16 amino acids. Germline V gives CDR1 SGHRS, CDR2 YFSETQ. Trimming left V 0 bases short and J 0 bases short, with 10 bases between. The CDR3 nucleotides are TGCGCCAGCAGCTTGGCGGTCGGCGGCTCTGGAAACACCATATATTTT. It translates to CASSLAVGGSGNTIYF.

The chain has TRBV12-3 or TRBV12-4 and TRBJ1-5; D remains unclear. Trimming removed 3 bases at V and 6 bases at J, with 6 bases between. The CDR3 is 12 residues long. The CDR3 region is CASSFMSQPQHF. DNA of the CDR3: TGTGCCAGCAGTTTTATGTCTCAGCCCCAGCATTTT.

The rearrangement joins TRBV27 to TRBJ2-3, with a possible D match to TRBD1 (5 bases). Trimming shortened V by 3 bases and J by 0 bases, and 22 bases separated the two germline ends. In germline, CDR1 is MNHEY, CDR2 SMNVEV (reference sequence). The CDR3 totals 19 residues. CDR3 nucleotides: TGTGCCAGCAGTTTGGACACATTGGGAAGAGCGCATAGCACAGATACGCAGTATTTT. Translation: CASSLDTLGRAHSTDTQYF.

V and J are TRBV6-6 and TRBJ1-5; TRBD1 is a possible D gene (6 bases). Trimming pared 6 bases from V and 10 bases from J, leaving 13 bases between. CDR1 is MNHNY and CDR2 is SVGAGI in the germline V gene (reference sequence). This CDR3 contains 12 residues. The CDR3 coding sequence is TGTGCCAGCAGCCGACAGGAAATACCCCAGCATTTT. Amino acid sequence: CASSRQEIPQHF.

The chain uses TRBV9 and TRBJ2-2; 9 nucleotides align to TRBD2. The CDR3 extends over 14 amino acids. CDR1 and CDR2 from the germline V gene are SGDLS and YYNGEE. Trimming cost V 5 bases and J 3 bases; bases outside gene matches: 2. The CDR3 loop is CASSLAGHTGELFF. CDR3 sequence (DNA): TGTGCCAGCAGTCTAGCGGGGCACACCGGGGAGCTGTTTTTT.

The chain combines TRBV9 with TRBJ2-6; 10 bases agree with TRBD1. The germline V gene has CDR1 SGDLS and CDR2 YYNGEE. CDR3 length: 18 residues. The J segment lost 2 bases and the V segment lost 5 bases, leaving 10 bases of the junction unmatched. CDR3 loop: CASSQRSGTGAGANVLTF. The CDR3 region has the DNA TGTGCCAGCAGTCAAAGATCTGGGACAGGGGCTGGGGCCAACGTCCTGACTTTC. The full variable domain, with the rest looked up from reference TRBV9 and TRBJ2-6, is DSGVTQTPKHLITATGQRVTLRCSPRSGDLSVYWYQQSLDQGLQFLIQYYNGEERAKGNILERFSAQQFPDLHSELNLSSLELGDSALYFCASSQRSGTGAGANVLTFGAGSRLTVL.

The chain employs TRBV19 and TRBJ1-5; D remains ambiguous. Germline V lookup: CDR1 LNHDA, CDR2 SQIVND (reference sequence). The CDR3 length is 13 residues. The germline V and J ends were trimmed by 6 bases and 6 bases, with 12 bases remaining between them. The CDR3 region is CASSIRIAQPQHF. The CDR3 DNA follows: TGTGCCAGTAGCATCAGGATTGCTCAGCCCCAGCATTTT.

The V gene is TRBV29-1, the J gene TRBJ2-3; 10 bases map to TRBD1. Germline lookup yields CDR1 SQVTM and CDR2 ANQGSEA. J lost 1 base, V lost 1 base, and 2 bases had no gene match. This CDR3 is built from 15 residues. CDR3 DNA sequence: TGCAGCGTTGAAGGGACAGGGGGAGGCACAGATACGCAGTATTTT. This codes for CSVEGTGGGTDTQYF.

This sequence joins TRBV24-1 and TRBJ2-1, with D perhaps matching TRBD1 (7 bases). Germline lookup yields CDR1 KGHDR and CDR2 SFDVKD. The CDR3 runs 12 residues. Trimming stripped 6 bases from V and 8 bases from J, with 10 bases between. CDR3 sequence reads: CATSTGEDEQFF. The CDR3 DNA follows: TGTGCCACCAGTACAGGGGAGGATGAGCAGTTCTTC.

This clone was observed once. This rearrangement joins TRBV19 to TRBJ2-3; D gene unclear. V lost 1 base and J lost 2, with 7 bases in between. CDR3 length equals 14 residues. Germline-derived CDR1 and CDR2 are LNHDA and SQIVND (reference sequence). The CDR3 sequence is CASSIGQDTDTQYF. For the CDR3, the DNA is TGTGCCAGTAGTATAGGGCAGGACACAGATACGCAGTATTTT.

The chain carries TRBV7-6 and TRBJ2-5, with 8 bases identical to TRBD2. Trimming at V came to 0 bases and at J to 1 base, leaving 7 bases not matched to a gene. The germline V gene encodes CDR1 SGHVS and CDR2 FNYEAQ. CDR3 length equals 17 residues. Written as DNA, the CDR3 is TGTGCCAGCAGCTTAGCGCCGGGCGGGGGGACCCAAGAGACCCAGTACTTC. Translated: CASSLAPGGGTQETQYF. Full variable domain (rest looked up from reference TRBV7-6 and TRBJ2-5): GAGVSQSPRYKVTKRGQDVALRCDPISGHVSLYWYRQALGQGPEFLTYFNYEAQQDKSGLPNDRFSAERPEGSISTLTIQRTEQRDSAMYRCASSLAPGGGTQETQYFGPGTRLLVL.

This clone is a singleton in its sample. The gene calls are TRBV7-2 and TRBJ1-5; possibly TRBD1 for D (5 bases). With 4 bases removed from V and 5 bases from J, the gap between germline ends came to 18 bases. CDR1 and CDR2 from the germline V gene are SGHTA and FQGNSA. The CDR3 has 16 amino acids. DNA of the CDR3: TGTGCCAGCAGCTCGGATTATTGGGGGGAGGATCAGCCCCAGCATTTT. Its protein product is CASSSDYWGEDQPQHF.

There are a few counts of this clone. This rearrangement joins TRBV18 to TRBJ1-5; D perhaps matches TRBD1 (5 bases). The CDR3 totals 16 residues. CDR1 and CDR2 (germline): KGHSH, LQKENI. Trimming stripped 6 bases from V and 5 bases from J, with 20 bases between. Here the CDR3 DNA reads TGTGCCAGCTCCGATCACCCTCAGGGCCCCCATCAGCCCCAGCATTTT. It specifies CASSDHPQGPHQPQHF.